This T cell receptor (beta chain) was obtained from a study of beta chain features in type 1 diabetes. The overall study: There was similarity between patients and healthy donors in age, gender and cell yields. Overall study results and limits: Sequencing from cDNA could over-represent high-TCR-expressing cells. Among patients, naive, central memory and Treg TCRB repertoires appeared more similar than among healthy donors. Type 1 diabetes patients had TCRB CDR3s that were shorter (moderately but significantly so) in all four CD4+ subsets. VDJ junctions from patients with type 1 diabetes contained fewer insertions and more deletions.

This clone has only a few counts. The target antigen is unknown. Of the isolated RNA, all was reverse transcribed, and so the sequenced material was expressed TCRB transcripts. Data came from immunoSEQ multiplex PCR; TCRdb stores just in-frame clones and leaves some out. Here the sample spans about 650,000 clones, 9.5% to 15% being singletons. There are 14 residues in the CDR3. Germline CDR1 is SGHDN and CDR2 is FVKESK. V was cut by 6 bases and J by 7 bases, with 13 bases left in between. The sequence derives from a man aged 25-45 years with type 1 diabetes. V gene TRBV14 combines with J gene TRBJ1-6; D not certain. Source material: naive CD4+ T cells from blood. CDR3 loop: CASRLPELNSPLHF. CDR3 sequence (DNA): TGTGCCAGCAGACTCCCAGAGTTAAATTCACCCCTCCACTTT.